A single sample is the source of the 30 T cell receptor beta chains below, sequenced in a study of T cell changes during pregnancy in multiple sclerosis. Libraries were prepared by immunoSEQ multiplex PCR; TCRdb keeps only in-frame clonotypes and omits some of them. This table holds about 39,000 clones, around 93% found once. The sample in question was CD4+ T cells from peripheral blood mononuclear cells, obtained after pregnancy. The receptors shown here come from a female donor with multiple sclerosis, enrolled in a pregnancy study.

J is TRBJ2-7 and V is TRBV15; TRBD1 agrees at 8 bases. J lost 3 bases, V lost 4 bases, and 8 bases had no gene match. The CDR3 extends over 15 amino acids. Germline CDR1 LNHNV, CDR2 YYDKDF (reference sequence). The CDR3 loop reads CATSKSNRGDYEQYF. The CDR3 region has the DNA TGTGCCACCAGCAAATCCAACAGGGGGGACTACGAGCAGTACTTC.

This clone was counted a single time. This chain connects TRBV7-6 to TRBJ1-3; perhaps TRBD1 as D (6 bases). The CDR3 sequence is 16 residues long. Germline loops: CDR1 SGHVS, CDR2 FNYEAQ. V was cut by 6 bases and J by 0 bases, with 15 bases left in between. The CDR3 DNA follows: TGTGCCAGCAGTGTCGAGGGGGGGGCCTCTGGAAACACCATATATTTT. Translation gives CASSVEGGASGNTIYF.

J is TRBJ2-7 and V is TRBV4-1, with 12 nucleotides matching TRBD2. This CDR3 has 16 amino acids. Germline loops: CDR1 MGHRA, CDR2 YSYEKL. Unmatched junction bases numbered 6, after V lost 0 bases and J lost 6 bases. In DNA, the CDR3 is TGCGCCAGCAGCCAAGATATAGGACTAGCGGGGCGCGAGCAGTACTTC. Its protein product is CASSQDIGLAGREQYF.

The genes are TRBV6-6 and TRBJ1-2, with D maybe TRBD1 (6 bases). Per germline, CDR1 MNHNY and CDR2 SVGAGI (reference sequence). V gave up 4 bases and J gave up 4 bases, with 13 bases separating them. CDR3 length: 14 residues. CDR3 loop: CASSSPGHRYGYTF. As DNA, the CDR3 is TGTGCCAGCAGTTCTCCGGGACACCGCTATGGCTACACCTTC.

This sequence joins TRBV9 and TRBJ2-1, with 9 bases lining up with TRBD2. Germline V lookup: CDR1 SGDLS, CDR2 YYNGEE. CDR3 size: 15 residues. The V gene end was trimmed by 0 bases and the J gene end by 4 bases; junction bases not matched to a gene: 2. This chain's CDR3 is CASSVDSGGYNEQFF. CDR3 in DNA: TGTGCCAGCAGCGTAGACAGCGGGGGGTACAATGAGCAGTTCTTC.

The rearrangement joins TRBV10-3 to TRBJ1-3; tentative D call: TRBD1 (5 bases). V lost 6 bases to trimming and J lost 0 bases, with 12 bases between them. CDR1 and CDR2 (germline): ENHRY, SYGVKD. This CDR3 spans 15 amino acids. The CDR3 reads CAIRPRGDSGNTIYF. In nucleotides, the CDR3 is TGTGCCATCAGGCCTCGGGGGGACTCTGGAAACACCATATATTTT.

The chain has TRBV11-2 and TRBJ2-3; no reliable D call. Germline CDR1 and CDR2: SGHAT and FQNNGV. The germline V and J ends were trimmed by 6 bases and 10 bases, with 14 bases remaining between them. The CDR3 is 12 amino acids. In DNA form, the CDR3 reads TGTGCCAGCAGTCTCACCCGAGTGGCGCAGTATTTT. Its protein is CASSLTRVAQYF.

This chain uses TRBV28 with TRBJ1-1, with D maybe TRBD1 (5 bases). Between the trimmed V and J ends, which lost 9 bases and 1 base, there was a span of 9 bases. Germline loops: CDR1 MDHEN, CDR2 SYDVKM. The CDR3 loop spans 12 amino acids. The CDR3 DNA is TGTGCCAGTCTCACAGGGAACACTGAAGCTTTCTTT. Protein: CASLTGNTEAFF.

V usage is TRBV6-5 and J usage is TRBJ2-7; D is possibly TRBD1 (5 bases). V was clipped by 7 bases and J by 3 bases, with 16 bases between them. The CDR3 extends over 14 amino acids. Germline-derived CDR1 and CDR2 are MNHEY and SVGAGI. The CDR3 here is CASIRGRKGYEQYF. The DNA of the CDR3 is TGTGCCAGCATTAGGGGAAGGAAAGGCTACGAGCAGTACTTC.

The chain employs TRBV15 and TRBJ2-1, with D possibly TRBD1 on 6 matching bases. Per the germline V gene, CDR1 is LNHNV and CDR2 is YYDKDF (reference sequence). The CDR3 is made up of 14 amino acids. The V end lost 6 bases, the J end lost 8 bases, and 17 bases lay between the germline ends. DNA for the CDR3: TGTGCCACCAGGACGGAGATTGGGGGCGATGAGCAGTTCTTC. It yields the protein CATRTEIGGDEQFF.

The chain couples TRBV11-1 to TRBJ1-1, with 12 bases identical to TRBD1. After removal of 4 bases from V and 4 bases from J, the junction contained 7 bases not matched to a gene. The CDR3 has 16 residues. Germline V gene sequence: CDR1 SGHAT, CDR2 FQDESV (reference sequence). CDR3 coding DNA: TGTGCCAGCAGCTCGAGCTGGGGACAGGGGGCCACTGAAGCTTTCTTT. This encodes CASSSSWGQGATEAFF.

This chain uses TRBV7-2 with TRBJ1-5; a weak D match, TRBD1 (6 bases). The CDR3 runs 13 residues. V lost 6 bases to trimming and J lost 7 bases, with 13 bases between them. Germline V CDR1 and CDR2: SGHTA, FQGNSA. CDR3 amino acids: CASRLTGSQPQHF. The CDR3 DNA follows: TGTGCCAGCAGGTTAACAGGGTCGCAGCCCCAGCATTTT.

The chain recombines TRBV5-1 with TRBJ2-6, with TRBD1 matching 8 bases. V shed 0 bases, J shed 0 bases, and the junction held 14 bases outside the gene matches. CDR3 length: 21 residues. Germline V lookup: CDR1 SGHRS, CDR2 YFSETQ. CDR3 nucleotide sequence: TGCGCCAGCAGCTTGGAAGCAGGTGGACAGGGTCGGACCTCTGGGGCCAACGTCCTGACTTTC. Translation gives CASSLEAGGQGRTSGANVLTF.

The chain couples TRBV11-3 to TRBJ2-7; D possibly corresponds to TRBD2 (5 bases). The V and J ends lost 5 bases and 1 base respectively, with 12 bases between them. CDR3 size: 14 residues. In germline, CDR1 is SGHNT, CDR2 YENEEA. This chain's CDR3 is CASSPTRESYEQYF. The CDR3 coding sequence is TGTGCCAGCAGCCCAACGAGGGAGTCCTACGAGCAGTACTTC.

As DNA, the CDR3 is TGTGCCAGCCGAGGGTTTCGGGAGGGCACAGATACGCAGTATTTT. Residues: CASRGFREGTDTQYF. The V gene is TRBV19, the J gene TRBJ2-3; 7 nucleotides match TRBD2. The germline gives CDR1 LNHDA, CDR2 SQIVND (reference sequence). J was trimmed by 1 base and V by 9 bases; bases with no gene match: 10. This CDR3 region has 15 residues.

This chain connects TRBV29-1 to TRBJ1-6; TRBD1 agrees at 7 bases. This CDR3 region has 13 residues. Germline V lookup: CDR1 SQVTM, CDR2 ANQGSEA. Trimming removed 6 bases from V and 8 bases from J; junction bases left unmatched: 7. The CDR3 loop is CSVLQGWDSPLHF. Written as DNA, the CDR3 is TGCAGCGTCCTACAGGGGTGGGATTCACCCCTCCACTTT.

The chain carries TRBV9 and TRBJ2-7, with 7 bases aligning to TRBD1. CDR3 length equals 15 residues. Germline assignment: CDR1 SGDLS and CDR2 YYNGEE. Trimming at V came to 7 bases and at J to 2 bases, leaving 12 bases not matched to a gene. The CDR3 DNA follows: TGTGCCAGCGGGAAGGCTTCGGGACAGACCTACGAGCAGTACTTC. It translates to CASGKASGQTYEQYF. Full variable domain (missing parts from reference TRBV9 and TRBJ2-7): DSGVTQTPKHLITATGQRVTLRCSPRSGDLSVYWYQQSLDQGLQFLIQYYNGEERAKGNILERFSAQQFPDLHSELNLSSLELGDSALYFCASGKASGQTYEQYFGPGTRLTVT.

The chain uses TRBV11-2 and TRBJ2-7, with D possibly matching TRBD1 (6 bases). Germline CDR1 SGHAT, CDR2 FQNNGV. The V end was cut by 2 bases, the J end by 2 bases, with 10 bases between. This CDR3 is 14 amino acids long. In DNA form, the CDR3 reads TGTGCCAGCAGCTTATTTACAGGGCCCTACGAGCAGTACTTC. Its protein is CASSLFTGPYEQYF. The full variable domain, completed using reference TRBV11-2 and TRBJ2-7, is EAGVAQSPRYKIIEKRQSVAFWCNPISGHATLYWYQQILGQGPKLLIQFQNNGVVDDSQLPKDRFSAERLKGVDSTLKIQPAKLEDSAVYLCASSLFTGPYEQYFGPGTRLTVT.

The rearrangement joins TRBV5-4 to TRBJ1-4, with D possibly matching TRBD1 (5 bases). The CDR3 spans 17 residues. The germline V gene has CDR1 SGHNT and CDR2 YYREEE (reference sequence). With 0 bases removed from V and 4 bases from J, the gap between germline ends came to 16 bases. As DNA, the CDR3 is TGTGCCAGCAGCTTGGATCCTCGGGGGACGTATAATGAAAAACTGTTTTTT. Translating it yields CASSLDPRGTYNEKLFF.

The DNA of the CDR3 is TGTGCCAGCTCACCACCGACAGGGCCGAGCTATGGCTACACCTTC. Amino acid sequence: CASSPPTGPSYGYTF. The chain recombines TRBV18 with TRBJ1-2; 7 bases agree with TRBD1. The CDR3 is 15 amino acids. Germline trimming cut 0 bases from V and 4 bases from J; bases unmatched to any gene: 5. The germline CDR1 and CDR2 sequences are KGHSH and LQKENI.

V is TRBV5-4 and J is TRBJ2-3; TRBD1 is a possible D gene (6 bases). Germline V gene data show CDR1 as SGHNT and CDR2 as YYREEE (reference sequence). V lost 4 bases to trimming and J lost 4 bases, with 7 bases between them. CDR3 length: 12 amino acids. DNA for the CDR3: TGTGCCAGCAGCCCAGGGGCAGATACGCAGTATTTT. This sequence encodes CASSPGADTQYF.

The chain joins TRBV5-6 to TRBJ2-5; 13 bases are a match to TRBD2. Losses at the gene ends were 2 bases for V and 2 bases for J; bases not matched to a gene: 3. CDR1 is SGHDT, CDR2 YYEEEE, per germline. This CDR3 spans 16 amino acids. CDR3 nucleotide sequence: TGTGCCAGCAGCTTTGGACTAGCGGGAGAACAAGAGACCCAGTACTTC. Its translation: CASSFGLAGEQETQYF.

The V and J genes are TRBV19 and TRBJ1-2; D is unresolved. Germline lookup yields CDR1 LNHDA and CDR2 SQIVND (reference sequence). There are 14 residues in the CDR3. The V end was cut by 5 bases, the J end by 1 base, with 11 bases between. The CDR3 coding sequence is TGTGCCAGTAGTTACCAGATCCTTAACTATGGCTACACCTTC. This encodes CASSYQILNYGYTF. The full variable domain, rest sourced from reference TRBV19 and TRBJ1-2, is DGGITQSPKYLFRKEGQNVTLSCEQNLNHDAMYWYRQDPGQGLRLIYYSQIVNDFQKGDIAEGYSVSREKKESFPLTVTSAQKNPTAFYLCASSYQILNYGYTFGSGTRLTVV.

This sequence joins TRBV19 and TRBJ1-4; weak D call: TRBD1 (5 bases). Germline lookup yields CDR1 LNHDA and CDR2 SQIVND (reference sequence). Trimming pared 7 bases from V and 1 base from J, leaving 7 bases between. This CDR3 is 13 amino acids long. The CDR3 nucleotides read TGTGCCAGTACGGGGGTAACTAATGAAAAACTGTTTTTT. It encodes CASTGVTNEKLFF.

The rearrangement links TRBV18 to TRBJ2-7; 11 nucleotides agree with TRBD1. Germline trimming cut 4 bases from V and 5 bases from J; bases unmatched to any gene: 1. This CDR3 comprises 13 residues. CDR1 and CDR2 from the germline V gene are KGHSH and LQKENI. The CDR3, as DNA: TGTGCCAGCTCACTGGGACAGGGGGACGAGCAGTACTTC. Its translation: CASSLGQGDEQYF.

This clone was observed a single time. The genes are TRBV7-2 and TRBJ2-7; D is perhaps TRBD1 (6 bases). The CDR3 has 15 amino acids. CDR1 is SGHTA and CDR2 is FQGNSA in the germline V gene. The V end lost 4 bases, the J end lost 0 bases, and 13 bases lay between the germline ends. CDR3 protein: CASSSQTGHSYEQYF. The CDR3 DNA follows: TGTGCCAGCAGCTCTCAGACAGGCCACTCCTACGAGCAGTACTTC.

This chain uses TRBV5-1 with TRBJ2-1; 12 bases line up with TRBD2. The CDR3 totals 14 residues. CDR1 is SGHRS and CDR2 is YFSETQ in the germline V gene. The V and J ends lost 10 bases and 7 bases, in that order; junction bases with no gene match: 9. The CDR3 here is CASQTSGGRNEQFF. Written as DNA, the CDR3 is TGCGCCTCTCAGACTAGCGGGGGAAGGAATGAGCAGTTCTTC.

This chain links TRBV5-8 with TRBJ2-2, with D perhaps TRBD2 (6 bases). This CDR3 has 16 amino acids. The V end lost 4 bases, the J end lost 4 bases, and 17 bases lay between the germline ends. The germline V gene has CDR1 SGHTS and CDR2 YDEGEE. This chain's CDR3 is CASSHIGTSSTGELFF. The DNA of the CDR3 is TGTGCCAGCAGCCACATAGGGACTTCCAGCACCGGGGAGCTGTTTTTT.

This sequence joins TRBV25-1 and TRBJ1-2; maybe TRBD1 (6 bases). CDR3 size: 13 residues. Between the trimmed V and J ends, which lost 4 bases and 7 bases, there was a span of 13 bases. Germline V gene sequence: CDR1 MGHDK, CDR2 SYGVNS. The CDR3 reads CASSAQGWGGYTF. The CDR3 nucleotides are TGTGCCAGCAGTGCCCAGGGGTGGGGTGGCTACACCTTC.

The V gene is TRBV5-1, the J gene TRBJ2-7, with TRBD1 matching over 9 bases. V gave up 0 bases and J gave up 5 bases; unmatched junction bases: 6. Per germline, CDR1 SGHRS and CDR2 YFSETQ. This CDR3 region has 15 residues. CDR3 region: CASSLEGQGLNEQYF. CDR3 nucleotide sequence: TGCGCCAGCAGCTTGGAGGGACAGGGTTTGAACGAGCAGTACTTC. Using reference TRBV5-1 and TRBJ2-7 for the parts outside the CDR3, the full variable domain is KAGVTQTPRYLIKTRGQQVTLSCSPISGHRSVSWYQQTPGQGLQFLFEYFSETQRNKGNFPGRFSGRQFSNSRSEMNVSTLELGDSALYLCASSLEGQGLNEQYFGPGTRLTVT.